The clone carrying this T cell receptor beta chain showed up just a few times. The antigen remains undetermined. The data originate from a study of response to subunit inactivated influenza vaccine. TCRdb reprocessed the RT-PCR reads via MiXCR and lists one record per CDR3 protein. The table includes hundreds of thousands of distinct CDR3 sequences, less than 30% detected once. CDR1 and CDR2 (germline): SQVTM, ANQGSEA. The CDR3 contains 15 residues. V was clipped by 3 bases and J by 1 base; unmatched bases: 6. Study findings and constraints: That few new T cells are recruited by each seasonal influenza vaccination was the authors' suggestion.

Material: CD4+ T cells sorted from PBMCs, obtained approximately 5 days after vaccination. The sequence was collected from a man aged 45 to 65 who received an inactivated influenza vaccine. The rearrangement joins TRBV29-1 to TRBJ2-1; 7 bases map to TRBD1. Here the CDR3 reads CSVDPRQGSYNEQFF. CDR3 in DNA: TGCAGCGTTGACCCGCGACAGGGTTCCTACAATGAGCAGTTCTTC.